The entry that follows covers one T cell receptor (beta chain) sequence. The CDR3 loop spans 14 amino acids. The data originate from a study of blood T cell repertoires in COVID-19. Generated by immunoSEQ multiplex PCR, the TCRdb table keeps only in-frame clones and is missing some. The sample includes fewer than 250,000 clones, approximately 90% of them seen just once. This receptor was obtained from a man aged 25-45 years with acute or convalescent COVID-19. The specimen was peripheral blood. V gene TRBV1 combines with J gene TRBJ2-3; the D call TRBD2 from the table was never checked on the DNA. TRBV1 is annotated as a pseudogene. CDR3 in amino acids: CTSSRGLATDTQYF. For the CDR3, the DNA is TGCACCAGCAGCCGCGGACTAGCCACAGATACGCAGTATTTT.